These T cell receptor beta chains were read from a single sample in a study of OX40 agonist ivuxolimab in advanced cancers. Some clones are missing from TCRdb's copy, which holds only in-frame ones; the method was immunoSEQ multiplex PCR. The sample includes more than 15,000 clones, around 80% of them seen just once. Specimen: CD4+ or CD8+ T cells sorted from blood, collected in a trial of the OX40 agonist ivuxolimab. The source is an adult with an advanced solid tumor such as melanoma, head and neck, liver or kidney cancer. CDR3s include the opening cysteine and the closing phenylalanine or tryptophan. D genes are given only for firm matches. Some rows mark clone size as missing; the rest say once, few, many or name a class of expanded clone.

14,-,-,TRBV5-5,TRBJ1-1,TGTGCCAGCAGCTTGAGCGAGGGGACGGCTGAAGCTTTCTTT,CASSLSEGTAEAFF
15,-,-,TRBV19,TRBJ2-5,TGTGCCAGTAGTATAGGGCAGGGGTGGCGAGAGACCCAGTACTTC,CASSIGQGWRETQYF
10,-,-,TRBV7-9,TRBJ2-1,TGTGCCAGCAGCCCCAATGAGCAGTTCTTC,CASSPNEQFF
16,TRBD2,once,TRBV9,TRBJ2-2,TGTGCCAGCAGCGTAGTGGCTAGCGGGGGGACCGGGGAGCTGTTTTTT,CASSVVASGGTGELFF
15,-,-,TRBV7-9,TRBJ1-1,TGTGCCAGCAGCCCCAGGACAGTCTTGAACACTGAAGCTTTCTTT,CASSPRTVLNTEAFF
17,TRBD1,-,TRBV19,TRBJ2-7,TGTGCCAGTAGTCCACCGGGACAGGGGTTCTTATCCTACGAGCAGTACTTC,CASSPPGQGFLSYEQYF
14,-,-,TRBV5-8,TRBJ2-1,TGTGCCAGCACCACCGGAAGGGCCTACAATGAGCAGTTCTTC,CASTTGRAYNEQFF
16,TRBD1,-,TRBV15,TRBJ2-3,TGTGCCACCAGCAGAGATCTTTCCAGGGGGACAGATACGCAGTATTTT,CATSRDLSRGTDTQYF
14,-,-,TRBV7-9,TRBJ2-7,TGTGCCAGCAGCTTAGTTGGGGACTCCTACGAGCAGTACTTC,CASSLVGDSYEQYF
14,-,-,TRBV27,TRBJ2-2,TGTGCCAGCAGTCGGCCCAAAAACACCGGGGAGCTGTTTTTT,CASSRPKNTGELFF
14,TRBD2,-,TRBV7-3,TRBJ2-1,TGTGCCAGCAGCTTAGGCGGGAGGTTAAATGAGCAGTTCTTC,CASSLGGRLNEQFF
14,TRBD1,once,TRBV2,TRBJ1-1,TGTGCCAGCAGACCGACAGGGGGAAACACTGAAGCTTTCTTT,CASRPTGGNTEAFF
14,TRBD1,-,TRBV10-3,TRBJ2-1,TGTGCCATCAGTGGGACAGGGACCTACAATGAGCAGTTCTTC,CAISGTGTYNEQFF
14,TRBD2,-,TRBV19,TRBJ2-1,TGTGCCAGTAGTGGGACTAGCGGGGGGAATGAGCAGTTCTTC,CASSGTSGGNEQFF
14,-,-,TRBV28,TRBJ2-5,TGTGCCAGCAGCTTTACAGCGGGTGTAGAGACCCAGTACTTC,CASSFTAGVETQYF
13,TRBD2,-,TRBV11-2,TRBJ2-7,TGTGCCAGCAGCTGGGGGGGGACTTCCGAGCAGTACTTC,CASSWGGTSEQYF
16,-,-,TRBV7-2,TRBJ2-7,TGTGCCAGCAGCTTGCTCCACCAGGGAGTGGGTGGCGAGCAGTACTTC,CASSLLHQGVGGEQYF
15,-,-,TRBV7-6,TRBJ2-1,TGTGCCAGCAGCCCGGCAGTTAGCGGTTACAATGAGCAGTTCTTC,CASSPAVSGYNEQFF
14,-,-,TRBV7-9,TRBJ2-5,TGTGCCAGCAGCTTAGACATAGCGGTCGAGACCCAGTACTTC,CASSLDIAVETQYF
15,TRBD2,-,TRBV2,TRBJ2-3,TGTGCCAGCAGTGGGACTAGGGTAAACACAGATACGCAGTATTTT,CASSGTRVNTDTQYF
15,TRBD2,few,TRBV7-9,TRBJ2-7,TGTGCCAGCAGCTTAGTTACTAGCGGGGGCTACGAGCAGTACTTC,CASSLVTSGGYEQYF
13,TRBD1,-,TRBV2,TRBJ2-5,TGTGCCAGCAGGACAGGGCTCCAAGAGACCCAGTACTTC,CASRTGLQETQYF
14,-,few,TRBV5-6,TRBJ1-1,TGTGCCAGCAGCTTGGGTATAGGCAACACTGAAGCTTTCTTT,CASSLGIGNTEAFF
13,TRBD1,once,TRBV5-6,TRBJ1-2,TGTGCCAGCATCGACCAGGGGGACTATGGCTACACCTTC,CASIDQGDYGYTF